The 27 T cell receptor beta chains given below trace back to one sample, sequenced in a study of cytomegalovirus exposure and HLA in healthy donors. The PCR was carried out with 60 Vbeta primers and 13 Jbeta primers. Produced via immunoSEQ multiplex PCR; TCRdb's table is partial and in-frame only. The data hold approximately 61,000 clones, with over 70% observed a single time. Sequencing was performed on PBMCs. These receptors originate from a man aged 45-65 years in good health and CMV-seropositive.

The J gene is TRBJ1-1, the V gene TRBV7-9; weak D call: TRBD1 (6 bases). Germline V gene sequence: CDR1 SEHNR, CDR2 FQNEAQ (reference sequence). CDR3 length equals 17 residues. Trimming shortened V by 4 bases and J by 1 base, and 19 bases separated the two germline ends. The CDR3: CASSSIDLGTSNTEAFF. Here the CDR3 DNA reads TGTGCCAGCAGCTCCATTGATTTAGGGACATCGAACACTGAAGCTTTCTTT.

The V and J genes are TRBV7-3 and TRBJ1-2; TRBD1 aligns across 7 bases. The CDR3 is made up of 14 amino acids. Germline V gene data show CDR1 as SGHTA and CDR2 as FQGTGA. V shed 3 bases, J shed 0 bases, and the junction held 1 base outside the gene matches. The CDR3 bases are TGTGCCAGCAGCTTTGGACAGGCTAACTATGGCTACACCTTC. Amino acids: CASSFGQANYGYTF.

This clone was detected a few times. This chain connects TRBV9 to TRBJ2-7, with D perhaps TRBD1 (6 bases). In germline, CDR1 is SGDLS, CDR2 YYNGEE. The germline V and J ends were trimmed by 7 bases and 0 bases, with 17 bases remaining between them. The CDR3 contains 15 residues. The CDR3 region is CASGFQGPSSYEQYF. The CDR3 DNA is TGTGCCAGCGGCTTCCAGGGGCCCAGCTCCTACGAGCAGTACTTC.

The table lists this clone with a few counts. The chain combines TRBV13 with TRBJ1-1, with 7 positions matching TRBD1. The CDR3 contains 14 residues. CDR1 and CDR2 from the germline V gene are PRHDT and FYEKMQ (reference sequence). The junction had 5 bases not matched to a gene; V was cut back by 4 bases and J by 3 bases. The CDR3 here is CASSYSTGYTEAFF. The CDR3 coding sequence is TGTGCCAGCAGCTACTCGACAGGGTACACTGAAGCTTTCTTT. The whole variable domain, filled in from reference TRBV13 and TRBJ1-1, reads AAGVIQSPRHLIKEKRETATLKCYPIPRHDTVYWYQQGPGQDPQFLISFYEKMQSDKGSIPDRFSAQQFSDYHSELNMSSLELGDSALYFCASSYSTGYTEAFFGQGTRLTVV.

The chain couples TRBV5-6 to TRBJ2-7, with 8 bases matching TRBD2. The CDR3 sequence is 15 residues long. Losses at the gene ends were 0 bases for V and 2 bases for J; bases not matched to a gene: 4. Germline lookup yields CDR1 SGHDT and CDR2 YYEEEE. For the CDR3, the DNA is TGTGCCAGCAGCTTGGGACTAGCGTTTACCTACGAGCAGTACTTC. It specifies CASSLGLAFTYEQYF. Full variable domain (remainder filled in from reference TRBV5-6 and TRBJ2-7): DAGVTQSPTHLIKTRGQQVTLRCSPKSGHDTVSWYQQALGQGPQFIFQYYEEEERQRGNFPDRFSGHQFPNYSSELNVNALLLGDSALYLCASSLGLAFTYEQYFGPGTRLTVT.

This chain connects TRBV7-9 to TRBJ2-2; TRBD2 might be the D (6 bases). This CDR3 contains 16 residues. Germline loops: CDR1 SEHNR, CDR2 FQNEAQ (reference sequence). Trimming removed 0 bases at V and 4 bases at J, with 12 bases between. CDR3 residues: CASSLASGLSTGELFF. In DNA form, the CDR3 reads TGTGCCAGCAGCTTAGCGAGCGGGCTTAGCACCGGGGAGCTGTTTTTT.

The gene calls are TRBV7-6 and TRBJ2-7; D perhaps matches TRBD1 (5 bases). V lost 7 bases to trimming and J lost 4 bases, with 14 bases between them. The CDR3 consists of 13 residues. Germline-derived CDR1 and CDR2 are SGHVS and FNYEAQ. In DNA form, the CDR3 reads TGTGCCAGCAATCACGAGACAGCATACGAGCAGTACTTC. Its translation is CASNHETAYEQYF.

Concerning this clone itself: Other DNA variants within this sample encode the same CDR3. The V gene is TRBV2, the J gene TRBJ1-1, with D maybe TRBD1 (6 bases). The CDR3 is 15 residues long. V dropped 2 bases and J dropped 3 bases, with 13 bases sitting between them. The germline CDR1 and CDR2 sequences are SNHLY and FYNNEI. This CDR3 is CASSERLGADTEAFF. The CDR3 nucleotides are TGTGCCAGCAGTGAAAGGCTGGGGGCAGACACTGAAGCTTTCTTT. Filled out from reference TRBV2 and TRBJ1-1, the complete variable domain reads EPEVTQTPSHQVTQMGQEVILRCVPISNHLYFYWYRQILGQKVEFLVSFYNNEISEKSEIFDDQFSVERPDGSNFTLKIRSTKLEDSAMYFCASSERLGADTEAFFGQGTRLTVV.

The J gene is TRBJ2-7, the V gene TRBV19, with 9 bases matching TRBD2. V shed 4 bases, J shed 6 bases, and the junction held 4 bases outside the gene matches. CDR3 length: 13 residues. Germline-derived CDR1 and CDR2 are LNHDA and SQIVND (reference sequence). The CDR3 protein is CASSTGLASEQYF. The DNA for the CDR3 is TGTGCCAGTAGTACGGGACTAGCATCCGAGCAGTACTTC. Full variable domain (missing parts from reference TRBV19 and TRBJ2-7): DGGITQSPKYLFRKEGQNVTLSCEQNLNHDAMYWYRQDPGQGLRLIYYSQIVNDFQKGDIAEGYSVSREKKESFPLTVTSAQKNPTAFYLCASSTGLASEQYFGPGTRLTVT.

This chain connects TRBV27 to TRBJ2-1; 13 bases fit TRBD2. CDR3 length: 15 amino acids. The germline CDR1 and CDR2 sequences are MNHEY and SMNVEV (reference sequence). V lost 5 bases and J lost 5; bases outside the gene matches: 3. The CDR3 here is CASSPGTSGNNEQFF. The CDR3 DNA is TGTGCCAGCAGTCCGGGGACTAGCGGGAACAATGAGCAGTTCTTC.

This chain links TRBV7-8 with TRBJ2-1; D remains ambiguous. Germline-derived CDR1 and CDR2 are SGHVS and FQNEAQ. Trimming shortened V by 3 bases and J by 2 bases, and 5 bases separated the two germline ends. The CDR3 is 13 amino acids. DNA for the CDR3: TGTGCCAGCAGCTTGAGGCCCTACAATGAGCAGTTCTTC. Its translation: CASSLRPYNEQFF.

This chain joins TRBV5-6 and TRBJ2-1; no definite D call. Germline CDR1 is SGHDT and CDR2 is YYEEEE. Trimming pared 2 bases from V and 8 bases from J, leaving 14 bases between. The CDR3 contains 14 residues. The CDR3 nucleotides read TGTGCCAGCAGCTTCAAACAGAACCATCATGAGCAGTTCTTC. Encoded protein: CASSFKQNHHEQFF.

This chain's CDR3 is CATSSHSGSRMANEQFF. The CDR3 DNA reads TGTGCCACCAGCTCCCATTCCGGGAGCCGAATGGCTAATGAGCAGTTCTTC. The J gene is TRBJ2-1, the V gene TRBV15; D perhaps matches TRBD2 (6 bases). CDR1 and CDR2 (germline): LNHNV, YYDKDF (reference sequence). Trimming shortened V by 5 bases and J by 7 bases, and 24 bases separated the two germline ends. This CDR3 comprises 17 residues.

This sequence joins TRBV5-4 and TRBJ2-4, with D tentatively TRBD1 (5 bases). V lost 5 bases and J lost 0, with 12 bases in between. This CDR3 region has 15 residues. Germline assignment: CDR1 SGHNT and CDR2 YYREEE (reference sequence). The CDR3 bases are TGTGCCAGCAGTTCAGGGTTCCTAGCCAAAAACATTCAGTACTTC. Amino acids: CASSSGFLAKNIQYF.

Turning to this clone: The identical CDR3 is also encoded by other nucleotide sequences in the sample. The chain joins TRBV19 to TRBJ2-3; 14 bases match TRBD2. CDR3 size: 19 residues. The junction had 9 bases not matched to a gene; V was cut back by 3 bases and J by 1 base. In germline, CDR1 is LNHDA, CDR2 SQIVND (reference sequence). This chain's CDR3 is CASSIGLAGGRGGTDTQYF. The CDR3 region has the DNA TGTGCCAGTAGTATCGGACTAGCGGGGGGAAGAGGTGGCACAGATACGCAGTATTTT.

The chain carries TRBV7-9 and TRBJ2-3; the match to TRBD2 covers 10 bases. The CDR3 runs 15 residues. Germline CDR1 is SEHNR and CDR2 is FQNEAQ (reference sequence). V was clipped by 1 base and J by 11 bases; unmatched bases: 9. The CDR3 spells CASSLEGTSANWQYF. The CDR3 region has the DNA TGTGCCAGCAGCTTAGAGGGGACTAGCGCTAATTGGCAGTATTTT.

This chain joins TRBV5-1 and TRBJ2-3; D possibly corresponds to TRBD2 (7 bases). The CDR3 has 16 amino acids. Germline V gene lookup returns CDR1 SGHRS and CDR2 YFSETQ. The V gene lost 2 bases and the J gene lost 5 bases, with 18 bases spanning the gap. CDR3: CASSLGRGGRVDTQYF. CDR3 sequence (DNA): TGCGCCAGCAGCTTAGGGAGGGGGGGCCGAGTAGATACGCAGTATTTT.

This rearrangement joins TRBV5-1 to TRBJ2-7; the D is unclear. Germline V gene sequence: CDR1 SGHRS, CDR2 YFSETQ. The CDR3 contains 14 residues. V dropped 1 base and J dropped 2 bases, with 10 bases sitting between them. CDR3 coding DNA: TGCGCCAGCAGCTTGACAGAAGTAACCTACGAGCAGTACTTC. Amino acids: CASSLTEVTYEQYF.

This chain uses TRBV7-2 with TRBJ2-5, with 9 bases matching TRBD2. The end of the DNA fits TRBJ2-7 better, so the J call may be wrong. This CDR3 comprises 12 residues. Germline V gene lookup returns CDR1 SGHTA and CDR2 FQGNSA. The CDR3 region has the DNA TGTGCCAGCAGTTCGACTAGCGGCGAGCAGTACTTC. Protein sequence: CASSSTSGEQYF.

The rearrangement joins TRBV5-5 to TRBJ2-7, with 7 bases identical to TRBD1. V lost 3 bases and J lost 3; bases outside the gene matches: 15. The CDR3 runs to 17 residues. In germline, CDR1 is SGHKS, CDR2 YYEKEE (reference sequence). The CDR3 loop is CASSSDTGTATYYEQYF. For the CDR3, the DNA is TGTGCCAGCAGCTCAGATACCGGGACAGCCACTTACTACGAGCAGTACTTC.

The CDR3 loop is CASRSRDRFEHEQYF. CDR3 DNA sequence: TGTGCCAGCCGGTCCCGGGACAGGTTTGAACACGAGCAGTACTTC. J is TRBJ2-5 and V is TRBV6-6; 8 nucleotides agree with TRBD1. The closer fit of TRBJ2-7 to the DNA end suggests the J call may be wrong. The CDR3 totals 15 residues. CDR1 is MNHNY and CDR2 is SVGAGI in the germline V gene (reference sequence).

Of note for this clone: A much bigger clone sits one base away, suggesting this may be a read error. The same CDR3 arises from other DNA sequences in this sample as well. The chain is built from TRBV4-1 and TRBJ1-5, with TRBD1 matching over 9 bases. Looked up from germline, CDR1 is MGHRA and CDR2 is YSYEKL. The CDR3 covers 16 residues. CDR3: CASSQDRGQGNQPPHF. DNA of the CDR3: TGCGCCAGCAGCCAAGATAGGGGACAGGGAAATCAGCCCCCGCATTTT.

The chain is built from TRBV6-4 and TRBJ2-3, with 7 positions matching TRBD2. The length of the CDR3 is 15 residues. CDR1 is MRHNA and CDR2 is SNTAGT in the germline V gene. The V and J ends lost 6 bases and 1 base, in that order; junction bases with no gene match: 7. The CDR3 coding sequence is TGTGCCAGCAGCCAAACCAGCGGGGGCACAGATACGCAGTATTTT. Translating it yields CASSQTSGGTDTQYF.

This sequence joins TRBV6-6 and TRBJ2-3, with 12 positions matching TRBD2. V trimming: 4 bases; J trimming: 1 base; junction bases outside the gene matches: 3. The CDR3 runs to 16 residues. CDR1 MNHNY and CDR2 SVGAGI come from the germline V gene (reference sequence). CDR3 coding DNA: TGTGCCAGCAGTTGGACTAGCGGGATCGGCACAGATACGCAGTATTTT. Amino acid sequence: CASSWTSGIGTDTQYF.

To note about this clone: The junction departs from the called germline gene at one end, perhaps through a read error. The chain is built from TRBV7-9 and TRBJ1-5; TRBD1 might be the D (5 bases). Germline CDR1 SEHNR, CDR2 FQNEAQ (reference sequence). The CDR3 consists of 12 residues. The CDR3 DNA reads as TGTGCAAGCAGTCAGGGCAATAAGCCCCAGCATTTT. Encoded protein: CASSQGNKPQHF.

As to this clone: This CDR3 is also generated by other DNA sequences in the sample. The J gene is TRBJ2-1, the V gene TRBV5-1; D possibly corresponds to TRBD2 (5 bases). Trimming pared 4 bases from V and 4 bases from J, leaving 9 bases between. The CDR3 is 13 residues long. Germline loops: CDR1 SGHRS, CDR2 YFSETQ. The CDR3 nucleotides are TGCGCCAGCAGCCTGGACTCATACAATGAGCAGTTCTTC. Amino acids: CASSLDSYNEQFF.

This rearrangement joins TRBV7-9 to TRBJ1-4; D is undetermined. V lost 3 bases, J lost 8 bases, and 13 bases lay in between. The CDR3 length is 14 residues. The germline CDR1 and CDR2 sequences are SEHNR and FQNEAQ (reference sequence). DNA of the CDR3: TGTGCCAGCAGCTTTAGTCAACCCAAGGAAAAACTGTTTTTT. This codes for CASSFSQPKEKLFF.